These T cell receptor beta chains were read from a single sample in a study of blood T cell repertoires in COVID-19. This table comes from immunoSEQ multiplex PCR, and its TCRdb copy is limited to in-frame clones, with some not included. This sample has 150,000 to 200,000 clones, with roughly four fifths found just once. Sample: peripheral blood. Source of these receptors: a human donor with acute or convalescent COVID-19. The donor label of this sample is uncertain. The CDR3 runs from the conserved cysteine through the conserved F or W. The D gene is left open where the match is weak. Size values are once, few and many counts, or a class for expanded clones, and some rows have none.

d_gene,abundance,len,j_gene,v_gene,CDR3nt,CDR3aa
-,-,17,TRBJ1-5,TRBV19,TGTGCCAGTAGTAGCCCCCCCCCGACTCGTGACAATCAGCCCCAGCATTTT,CASSSPPPTRDNQPQHF
TRBD2,-,14,TRBJ2-7,TRBV4-2,TGTGCCAGCAGTCGGGACTATCTCTCCTACGAGCAGTACTTC,CASSRDYLSYEQYF
-,-,15,TRBJ1-6,TRBV7-6,TGTGCCAGCAGCCCGAGGCCAGGGGAGAATTCACCCCTCCACTTT,CASSPRPGENSPLHF
-,-,14,TRBJ2-7,TRBV15,TGTGCCACCAGCATGCCTAGGAGGGAGAACGAGCAGTACTTC,CATSMPRRENEQYF
TRBD1,-,14,TRBJ2-2,TRBV5-1,TGCGCCAGCAGCGGAAGACAGGGCGGCGGGGAGCTGTTTTTT,CASSGRQGGGELFF
-,few,13,TRBJ1-3,TRBV30,TGTGCCTCCTCCTCAGGCCTCTTGAACACCATATATTTT,CASSSGLLNTIYF
TRBD1,-,13,TRBJ1-4,TRBV5-1,TGCGCCAGCAGCGTGGACAGGGGTCAAAAACTGTTTTTT,CASSVDRGQKLFF
TRBD1,-,18,TRBJ2-2,TRBV5-1,TGCGCCAGCAGCTTGGCTCTCATGGGACAGTCGAACACCGGGGAGCTGTTTTTT,CASSLALMGQSNTGELFF
-,-,14,TRBJ1-3,TRBV28,TGTGCCAGCAGTTTAGTCGCCCAGGGGAACACCATATATTTT,CASSLVAQGNTIYF
TRBD1,-,17,TRBJ1-1,TRBV5-4,TGTGCCAGCAGGTCCCCGGGGACAGGGGGCGAACAGACTGAAGCTTTCTTT,CASRSPGTGGEQTEAFF
-,-,13,TRBJ2-1,TRBV30,TGTGCCTGGAGTCTCAACAGGGAGGGGAAGCAGTTCTTC,CAWSLNREGKQFF
-,-,14,TRBJ2-1,TRBV5-1,TGCGCCAGCAGCTTGGGGAGCTCCTACAATGAGCAGTTCTTC,CASSLGSSYNEQFF
-,few,11,TRBJ1-5,TRBV2,TGTGCCAGCAGCCTCGGTCAGCCCCAGCATTTT,CASSLGQPQHF
-,-,13,TRBJ2-1,TRBV4-1,TGCGCCAGCAGCCTCCGGGAAAACAATGAGCAGTTCTTC,CASSLRENNEQFF
-,-,14,TRBJ1-2,TRBV2,TGTGCCAGCAGTGAAGGAGGGAGAGGCTATGGCTACACCTTC,CASSEGGRGYGYTF
-,-,17,TRBJ1-6,TRBV5-4,TGTGCCAGCAGCACTCGGACAGAAGGCTCCTATAATTCACCCCTCCACTTT,CASSTRTEGSYNSPLHF
-,-,15,TRBJ1-6,TRBV30,TGTGCCTGGAGTGTATCCGGGATGAGTAATTCACCCCTCCACTTT,CAWSVSGMSNSPLHF
-,once,13,TRBJ1-4,TRBV30,TGTGCCTGCCCTAGGCCAACTAATGAAAAACTGTTTTTT,CACPRPTNEKLFF
TRBD1,-,17,TRBJ2-6,TRBV9,TGTGCCAGCAGCGTAGCGGGACAGGGGTACGGGGCCAACGTCCTGACTTTC,CASSVAGQGYGANVLTF
TRBD2,-,16,TRBJ2-7,TRBV6-5,TGTGCCAGCAGTTACTCCGGGACTAGCGGAGCCTACGAGCAGTACTTC,CASSYSGTSGAYEQYF
TRBD2,-,16,TRBJ2-2,TRBV2,TGTGCCAGCAGTGAATCGGGTAGCGGGAGGACCGGGGAGCTGTTTTTT,CASSESGSGRTGELFF
-,-,18,TRBJ2-1,TRBV28,TGTGCCAGCCTAGGACAGGGGGCACCTAGCGGGAGCTTAAATGAGCAGTTCTTC,CASLGQGAPSGSLNEQFF
-,-,15,TRBJ2-3,TRBV7-2,TGTGCCAGCAGCCCGACAGGGAGGTGGTCAGATACGCAGTATTTT,CASSPTGRWSDTQYF
-,-,15,TRBJ1-2,TRBV18,TGTGCCAGCTCACCAGCCTTGGGGCTTAACTATGGCTACACCTTC,CASSPALGLNYGYTF
TRBD2,-,15,TRBJ2-3,TRBV6-4,TGTGCCAGCAGTCCAAATGCGGGAGTGAAAGATACGCAGTATTTT,CASSPNAGVKDTQYF
TRBD2,-,17,TRBJ2-6,TRBV5-4,TGTGCCAGCAGCCCGTGGGCGGGGGGGGCCGGGGCCAACGTCCTGACTTTC,CASSPWAGGAGANVLTF
TRBD2,-,14,TRBJ2-7,TRBV7-6,TGTGCCAGCACCCAACTCCGGGGGGAGGACGAGCAGTACTTC,CASTQLRGEDEQYF
TRBD1,-,21,TRBJ2-3,TRBV11-3,TGTGCCAGCAGCTTAGATACCCGACCCCCACAGGGGGAAGGGGCCACAGATACGCAGTATTTT,CASSLDTRPPQGEGATDTQYF
TRBD2,-,18,TRBJ2-5,TRBV7-9,TGTGCCAGCAGCCCCCGGACTAGCGGGAGGGGCCCCCAAGAGACCCAGTACTTC,CASSPRTSGRGPQETQYF
TRBD2,-,14,TRBJ2-1,TRBV7-2,TGTGCCAGCAGCGGGCCCGGGATTCGGGGGGTGCAGTTCTTC,CASSGPGIRGVQFF
TRBD1,-,15,TRBJ2-1,TRBV5-8,TGTGCCAGCAGCTTTTTGGGACAGCCCTACAATGAGCAGTTCTTC,CASSFLGQPYNEQFF
TRBD2,once,16,TRBJ2-3,TRBV5-4,TGTGCCAGCAGCTTGGCCGGGAGGGCCTCCACAGATACGCAGTATTTT,CASSLAGRASTDTQYF
TRBD2,-,15,TRBJ2-3,TRBV2,TGTGCCAGCAGTACCGGGACTAGCGCCACAGATACGCAGTATTTT,CASSTGTSATDTQYF
-,-,16,TRBJ2-1,TRBV5-4,TGTGCCAGCAGTACCTCCAGGGTTATCTCCTACAATGAGCAGTTCTTC,CASSTSRVISYNEQFF
-,-,15,TRBJ2-2,TRBV7-8,TGTGCCAGCAGCTTAGGGTTTAAGGCGGCCGGGGAGCTGTTTTTT,CASSLGFKAAGELFF
-,-,15,TRBJ2-1,TRBV1,TGCACCAGCACCCTCAGACAGGGCCTCTACAATGAGCAGTTCTTC,CTSTLRQGLYNEQFF
-,-,16,TRBJ1-2,TRBV9,TGTGCCAGCAGCGTAGAGCCCGCGACGGGAGGCTATGGCTACACCTTC,CASSVEPATGGYGYTF
TRBD2,-,16,TRBJ2-3,TRBV30,TGTGCCTGGAGGTTAATAGCGGGAAGAGGCACAGATACGCAGTATTTT,CAWRLIAGRGTDTQYF
-,once,15,TRBJ2-1,TRBV5-4,TGTGCCAGCACCCTCCGGGCCGAGGGTAGAAGTGAGCAGTTCTTC,CASTLRAEGRSEQFF
-,-,14,TRBJ2-2,TRBV19,TGTGCCGCGACGGCGGGGAGGAACACCGGGGAGCTGTTTTTT,CAATAGRNTGELFF
TRBD1,-,15,TRBJ2-5,TRBV5-1,TGCGCCAGCAGCTCCGCAGGGGGCCCTTTGGAGACCCAGTACTTC,CASSSAGGPLETQYF
TRBD1,-,14,TRBJ2-1,TRBV6-5,TGTGCCGGAAGACAGGGGCGCACGGGGGATGAGCAGTTCTTC,CAGRQGRTGDEQFF
-,-,12,TRBJ2-5,TRBV12-3/TRBV12-4,TGTGCCAGCAGTCTGGGCTGGGAGACCCAGTACTTC,CASSLGWETQYF
-,once,18,TRBJ2-6,TRBV9,TGTGCCAGCAGCACCCAGGGGGGACTGACGTCTGGGGCCAACGTCCTGACTTTC,CASSTQGGLTSGANVLTF
-,-,12,TRBJ1-6,TRBV5-8,TGTGCCAGCAGGGAAGGGGGTTCACCCCTCCACTTT,CASREGGSPLHF